One T cell receptor beta chain is described in this entry. This clone was picked up one time. No cognate antigen has been identified for it. No base qualities exist here, and no much larger clone lies one base off it. TCR beta chains were amplified from genomic DNA with the immunoSEQ hsTCRB kit. TCR beta libraries were sequenced on an Illumina MiSeq instrument by the immunoSEQ service. The authors' analysis ran thus. Repertoire data were analyzed using the immunoSEQ Analyzer. This immuneACCESS table, as held by TCRdb, lists in-frame sequences with V and J called but not all clones. Of the missing ones, under half trace to an unresolved V gene in checked studies; the others have no known cause. That table is the source of V, J and clone size, and D and trimming were worked out from the DNA. This sample is represented by 40,000 to 50,000 clones; over 90% of them were singletons. The ten largest clones take up around 5% of the sample.

Vitiligo counted as stable when lesions had not changed during the previous 6 months. To count as stable, patients also needed to show no confetti depigmentation, which is a clinical sign of active vitiligo. Anyone who had been treated within the previous three months was excluded from the study. PBMCs were isolated from heparinized blood by Ficoll density gradient centrifugation and then flash-frozen. The data were obtained in a study of resident and recirculating memory T cells in vitiligo (dated by TCRdb to 2017 to 2018). Background on the whole study: For TCR beta sequencing, epidermis was obtained by shave biopsy from two lesional and two nonlesional sites, and PBMCs were also collected, from each of 3 stable vitiligo patients. The human TCR beta sequencing was designed to test whether specific clones found in lesional vitiligo skin differed from the clones found in nonlesional skin and in blood. Without any cell sorting, samples were homogenized immediately before genomic DNA was extracted using the Qiagen DNeasy Blood & Tissue Kit.

CDR3 length: 13 amino acids, cysteine to phenylalanine. Here the CDR3 DNA is all that survives: 39 bases in frame from base 1. Ends trimmed: V by 7 bases, J by 3 bases; bases unmatched to a gene: 3. For CDR1 and CDR2, the germline V gene lists LGHNT and FRNRAP. Here is what the overall study found, with its caveats: No unique dominant TCR clone was detected, and clonality varied among vitiligo lesions. Overlap and correlation analysis showed no significant repertoire overlap between biopsies except for each lesion with itself, even within a single patient. Mechanistic studies in the future are needed to assess how much the detected T cell clones and the human Trm pools versus Tcm pools each contribute. TCR sequences were not conserved across biopsy sites or patients, suggesting that different T cell clones infiltrate different lesions, described as private specificity.

The rearranged chain carries TRBV12-5 and TRBJ2-3, with 8 bases in between that match TRBD2. What was sequenced was blood. This receptor was taken from a male donor with vitiligo. The sequence in DNA is TGTGCTAGTGCCCTAGCGGGTACAGATACGCAGTATTTT. It specifies CASALAGTDTQYF. Beyond the CDR3, the reference TRBV12-5 and TRBJ2-3 genes provide the residues; the full variable domain reads: DARVTQTPRHKVTEMGQEVTMRCQPILGHNTVFWYRQTMMQGLELLAYFRNRAPLDDSGMPKDRFSAEMPDATLATLKIQPSEPRDSAVYFCASALAGTDTQYFGPGTRLTVL.